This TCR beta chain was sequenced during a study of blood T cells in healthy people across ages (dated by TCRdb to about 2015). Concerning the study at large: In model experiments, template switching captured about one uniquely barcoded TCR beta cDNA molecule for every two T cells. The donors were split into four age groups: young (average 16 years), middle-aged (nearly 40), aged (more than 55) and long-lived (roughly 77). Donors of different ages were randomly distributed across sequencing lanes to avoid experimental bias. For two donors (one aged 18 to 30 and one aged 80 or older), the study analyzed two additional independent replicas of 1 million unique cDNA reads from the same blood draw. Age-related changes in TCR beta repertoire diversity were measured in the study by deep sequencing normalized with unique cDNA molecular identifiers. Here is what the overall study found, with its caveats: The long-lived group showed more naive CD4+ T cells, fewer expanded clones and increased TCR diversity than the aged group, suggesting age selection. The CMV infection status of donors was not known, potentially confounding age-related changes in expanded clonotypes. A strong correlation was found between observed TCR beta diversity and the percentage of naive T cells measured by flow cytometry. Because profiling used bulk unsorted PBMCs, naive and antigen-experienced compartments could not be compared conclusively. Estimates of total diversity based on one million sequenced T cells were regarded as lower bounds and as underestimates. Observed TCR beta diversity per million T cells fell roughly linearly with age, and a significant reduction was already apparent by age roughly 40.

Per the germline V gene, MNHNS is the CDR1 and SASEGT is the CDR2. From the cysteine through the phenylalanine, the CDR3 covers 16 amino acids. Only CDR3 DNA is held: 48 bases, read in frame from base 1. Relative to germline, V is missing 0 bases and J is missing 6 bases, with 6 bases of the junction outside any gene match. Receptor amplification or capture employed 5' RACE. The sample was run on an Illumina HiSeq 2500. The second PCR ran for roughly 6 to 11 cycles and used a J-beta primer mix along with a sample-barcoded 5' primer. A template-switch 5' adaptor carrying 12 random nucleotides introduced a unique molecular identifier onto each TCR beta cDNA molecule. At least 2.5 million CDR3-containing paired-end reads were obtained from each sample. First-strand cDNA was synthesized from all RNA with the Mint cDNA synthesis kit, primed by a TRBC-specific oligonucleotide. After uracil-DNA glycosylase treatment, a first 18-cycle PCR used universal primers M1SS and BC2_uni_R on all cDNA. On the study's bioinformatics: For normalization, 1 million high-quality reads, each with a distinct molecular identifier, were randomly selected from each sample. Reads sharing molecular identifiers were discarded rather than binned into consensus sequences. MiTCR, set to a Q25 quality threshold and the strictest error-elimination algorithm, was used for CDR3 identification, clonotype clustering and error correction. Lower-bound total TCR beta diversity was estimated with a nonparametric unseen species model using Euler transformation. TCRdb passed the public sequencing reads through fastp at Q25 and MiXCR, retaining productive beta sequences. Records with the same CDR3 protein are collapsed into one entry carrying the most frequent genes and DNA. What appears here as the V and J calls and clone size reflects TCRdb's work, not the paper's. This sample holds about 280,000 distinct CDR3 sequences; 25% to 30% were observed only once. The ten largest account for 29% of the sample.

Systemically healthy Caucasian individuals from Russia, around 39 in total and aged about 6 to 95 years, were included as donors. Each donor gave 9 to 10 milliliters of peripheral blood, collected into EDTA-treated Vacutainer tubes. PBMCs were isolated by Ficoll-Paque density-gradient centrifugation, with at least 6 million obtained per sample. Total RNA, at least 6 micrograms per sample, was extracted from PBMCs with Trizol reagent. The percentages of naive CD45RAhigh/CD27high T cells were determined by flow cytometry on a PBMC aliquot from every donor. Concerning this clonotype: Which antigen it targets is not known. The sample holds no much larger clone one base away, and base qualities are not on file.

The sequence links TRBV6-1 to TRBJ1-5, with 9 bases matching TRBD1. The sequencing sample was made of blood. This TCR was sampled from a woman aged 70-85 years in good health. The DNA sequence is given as TGTGCCAGCAGTGAAGCGAACAGGGGGCAGCGTCAGCCCCAGCATTTT. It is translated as CASSEANRGQRQPQHF.